The 27 T cell receptor beta chains reported below all come from one sample, sequenced in a study of shared T cell receptors in the human thymus. This table comes from immunoSEQ multiplex PCR, and its TCRdb copy is limited to in-frame clones, with some not included. This sample yields some 660,000 clones, of which about 89% are seen a single time; just under 0.0095% belongs to the top ten. These sequences were also reported in another study, on human thymus T cells.

The sequencing sample was made of thymocytes. These receptors all come from a boy under two years old with a congenital heart defect.

This chain joins TRBV5-1 and TRBJ1-1; D is ambiguous. Germline V gene lookup returns CDR1 SGHRS and CDR2 YFSETQ. Between the trimmed V and J ends, which lost 3 bases and 11 bases, there was a span of 20 bases. This CDR3 region has 14 residues. CDR3 in DNA: TGCGCCAGCAGCTCCAGATTTGACTGGCTTGGGGCTTTCTTT. Encoded protein: CASSSRFDWLGAFF.

The chain joins TRBV5-1 to TRBJ2-3; 10 positions agree with TRBD1. From germline, CDR1 is SGHRS and CDR2 YFSETQ. The length of the CDR3 is 15 residues. V trimming: 2 bases; J trimming: 4 bases; junction bases outside the gene matches: 4. CDR3 nucleotides: TGCGCCAGCAGCTTCCCCGACAGGGGGCCAGATACGCAGTATTTT. Translated: CASSFPDRGPDTQYF. Based on the CDR3 plus reference TRBV5-1 and TRBJ2-3, the full variable domain is KAGVTQTPRYLIKTRGQQVTLSCSPISGHRSVSWYQQTPGQGLQFLFEYFSETQRNKGNFPGRFSGRQFSNSRSEMNVSTLELGDSALYLCASSFPDRGPDTQYFGPGTRLTVL.

This clone was counted only a few times. The CDR3 DNA is TGTGCCAGCAGAATCACCACGCGGGGGCCCCTTAGCAATCAGCCCCAGCATTTT. Translation: CASRITTRGPLSNQPQHF. V usage is TRBV28 and J usage is TRBJ1-5; D perhaps matches TRBD1 (6 bases). The CDR3 covers 18 residues. The germline V gene has CDR1 MDHEN and CDR2 SYDVKM. The ends were cut back, 6 bases at V and 0 bases at J, with 21 bases in the middle. The variable domain in full, with the rest retrieved from reference TRBV28 and TRBJ1-5, is DVKVTQSSRYLVKRTGEKVFLECVQDMDHENMFWYRQDPGLGLRLIYFSYDVKMKEKGDIPEGYSVSREKKERFSLILESASTNQTSMYLCASRITTRGPLSNQPQHFGDGTRLSIL.

The V call is TRBV4-2, the J call TRBJ1-6; D may be TRBD1 (5 bases). V gave up 3 bases and J gave up 15 bases, with 15 bases separating them. Germline V lookup: CDR1 LGHNA, CDR2 YNFKEQ. The CDR3 consists of 13 residues. For the CDR3, the DNA is TGTGCCAGCAGCCACTTCGACAGTGTCGGCCTCCACTTT. It specifies CASSHFDSVGLHF.

This clone is a singleton in its sample. The chain joins TRBV4-3 to TRBJ2-7, with 8 bases fitting TRBD1. Germline values: CDR1 LGHNA, CDR2 YSLEER. The CDR3 runs to 17 residues. V lost 0 bases to trimming and J lost 6 bases; unmatched junction nucleotides: 13. The CDR3 sequence: CASSQERVYRGSCEQYF. DNA for the CDR3: TGCGCCAGCAGCCAAGAGCGGGTATACAGGGGGTCTTGCGAGCAGTACTTC.

A few counts support this clone. The chain links TRBV19 to TRBJ1-1, with a weak D call TRBD1 (6 bases). Trimming removed 6 bases from V and 5 bases from J, with 22 bases in between. The germline V gene has CDR1 LNHDA and CDR2 SQIVND (reference sequence). The CDR3 covers 16 residues. The DNA of the CDR3 is TGTGCCAGTAGGGGAGAGGGACAAAAGGGATTAACTGAAGCTTTCTTT. Protein product: CASRGEGQKGLTEAFF.

The CDR3 region is CASVDRGEAFF. CDR3 sequence (DNA): TGCGCCAGCGTCGACAGGGGAGAAGCTTTCTTT. The V gene is TRBV4-3, the J gene TRBJ1-1, with 8 bases that match TRBD1. This CDR3 has 11 amino acids. Losses at the gene ends were 8 bases for V and 8 bases for J; bases not matched to a gene: 4. Germline loops: CDR1 LGHNA, CDR2 YSLEER.

The V and J genes are TRBV7-9 and TRBJ1-1; TRBD1 matches 8 bases. Germline assignment: CDR1 SEHNR and CDR2 FQNEAQ (reference sequence). The CDR3 extends over 13 amino acids. The V and J ends lost 4 bases and 10 bases, in that order; junction bases with no gene match: 8. This CDR3 reads CASSSETDRGAFF. The CDR3 DNA follows: TGTGCCAGCAGCTCGGAGACAGACAGGGGAGCTTTCTTT.

To note about this clone: A read error may produce the germline difference seen at one junction end. The chain carries TRBV7-7 and TRBJ1-2; 8 positions match TRBD1. The germline CDR1 and CDR2 sequences are SSHAT and FNYEAQ (reference sequence). This CDR3 is built from 19 residues. Here the CDR3 DNA reads TGTGCTAGCAGCTTATCTTTATTTGACAGGGGAGCGGTGGACTATGGCTACACCTTC. It encodes CASSLSLFDRGAVDYGYTF.

This clone was picked up a small number of times. The genes are TRBV4-3 and TRBJ1-4; perhaps TRBD1 as D (6 bases). Germline CDR1 LGHNA, CDR2 YSLEER. CDR3 length equals 14 residues. Trimming pared 2 bases from V and 6 bases from J, leaving 10 bases between. CDR3 sequence: CASSQQGRDEKLFF. The CDR3 DNA reads as TGCGCCAGCAGCCAACAGGGGAGAGATGAAAAACTGTTTTTT.

The chain carries TRBV2 and TRBJ2-7; 7 bases agree with TRBD2. Looked up from germline, CDR1 is SNHLY and CDR2 is FYNNEI. V dropped 6 bases and J dropped 5; count of bases not matched to a gene: 13. The CDR3 is made up of 15 amino acids. The CDR3 coding sequence is TGTGCCAGCAGCTTCACCTCGGGGGGAAAGAACGAGCAGTACTTC. It codes for CASSFTSGGKNEQYF.

The J gene is TRBJ2-7, the V gene TRBV6-5, with D possibly matching TRBD2 (6 bases). The CDR3 consists of 15 residues. Germline V gene lookup returns CDR1 MNHEY and CDR2 SVGAGI. V lost 6 bases, J lost 6 bases, and 21 bases lay in between. As DNA, the CDR3 is TGTGCCAGCAGACCCAGACTAGAGGTGTCTCTCGAGCAGTACTTC. It translates to CASRPRLEVSLEQYF.

The chain is built from TRBV5-4 and TRBJ2-3, with a tentative D call TRBD1 (5 bases). V was cut by 4 bases and J by 2 bases, with 17 bases left in between. There are 16 residues in the CDR3. The V gene's germline CDR1 is SGHNT and CDR2 YYREEE (reference sequence). CDR3 nucleotide sequence: TGTGCCAGCAGCACCACCACCAGGGAAAACACAGATACGCAGTATTTT. It encodes CASSTTTRENTDTQYF.

The chain employs TRBV21-1 and TRBJ2-7; TRBD1, the D gene given by the table, was not confirmed from the DNA. TRBV21-1 is a known pseudogene. The CDR3 contains 13 residues. The CDR3 reads CASSKDRGFEQYF. The CDR3, as DNA: TGTGCCAGCAGCAAGGACAGGGGGTTCGAGCAGTACTTC.

The V call is TRBV28, the J call TRBJ2-5, with 7 bases aligning to TRBD1. The V gene's germline CDR1 is MDHEN and CDR2 SYDVKM. The trim removed 5 bases at V and 5 bases at J, leaving 17 bases unmatched. The CDR3 extends over 17 amino acids. CDR3 protein: CASSLPDRVRYSETQYF. Here the CDR3 DNA reads TGTGCCAGCAGTCTACCCGACAGGGTACGGTATTCGGAGACCCAGTACTTC.

The chain links TRBV19 to TRBJ2-5, with 8 positions matching TRBD2. Looked up from germline, CDR1 is LNHDA and CDR2 is SQIVND (reference sequence). V trimming: 6 bases; J trimming: 2 bases; junction bases outside the gene matches: 17. The CDR3 totals 18 residues. The CDR3 DNA reads as TGTGCCAGTAGCCACACCGGGGGTAGGGTAGCGGGACAAGAGACCCAGTACTTC. Amino acids: CASSHTGGRVAGQETQYF. Full variable domain (remainder filled in from reference TRBV19 and TRBJ2-5): DGGITQSPKYLFRKEGQNVTLSCEQNLNHDAMYWYRQDPGQGLRLIYYSQIVNDFQKGDIAEGYSVSREKKESFPLTVTSAQKNPTAFYLCASSHTGGRVAGQETQYFGPGTRLLVL.

The chain combines TRBV15 with TRBJ1-5; D unresolved. Germline V gives CDR1 LNHNV, CDR2 YYDKDF (reference sequence). Trimming removed 1 base at V and 0 bases at J, with 16 bases between. The CDR3 runs 18 residues. The CDR3 coding sequence is TGTGCCACCAGCAGAGGCCGGGTGGGTAGGCATAGCAATCAGCCCCAGCATTTT. It is translated as CATSRGRVGRHSNQPQHF.

The chain has TRBV20-1 and TRBJ1-4; D remains ambiguous. Per germline, CDR1 DFQATT and CDR2 SNEGSKA (reference sequence). The V gene lost 8 bases and the J gene lost 4 bases, with 8 bases spanning the gap. CDR3 size: 11 residues. The CDR3 loop reads CSLQDNEKLFF. In DNA form, the CDR3 reads TGCAGTCTCCAGGATAATGAAAAACTGTTTTTT.

This CDR3 reads CASSLVTGGRFEQYF. The CDR3 bases are TGTGCCAGCAGCTTGGTGACAGGGGGCCGGTTTGAGCAGTACTTC. The chain links TRBV5-6 to TRBJ2-7, with 10 bases aligning to TRBD1. The CDR3 is 15 amino acids. Germline CDR1 SGHDT, CDR2 YYEEEE. Trimming removed 0 bases from V and 7 bases from J; junction bases left unmatched: 7.

The chain recombines TRBV5-6 with TRBJ2-1; 16 nucleotides align to TRBD2. This CDR3 has 19 residues. Germline V gene data show CDR1 as SGHDT and CDR2 as YYEEEE. The J segment lost 3 bases and the V segment lost 5 bases, leaving 11 bases of the junction unmatched. CDR3 loop: CASRRGLAGGPHYYNEQFF. The CDR3 bases are TGTGCCAGCAGACGGGGACTAGCGGGAGGGCCCCACTACTACAATGAGCAGTTCTTC.

The chain is built from TRBV10-3 and TRBJ1-2; perhaps TRBD1 as D (5 bases). CDR3 length: 12 amino acids. CDR1 and CDR2 from the germline V gene are ENHRY and SYGVKD. The germline V and J ends were trimmed by 8 bases and 8 bases, with 15 bases remaining between them. CDR3 amino acids: CAISGRGRGYTF. The CDR3 DNA reads as TGTGCCATCTCCGGCCGGGGGAGAGGCTACACCTTC.

The J gene is TRBJ1-1, the V gene TRBV7-4; D unresolved. The CDR3 runs to 14 residues. Looked up from germline, CDR1 is SGHVT and CDR2 is SQSDAQ. Trimming pared 3 bases from V and 5 bases from J, leaving 13 bases between. The CDR3 is CASSFPRSGTEAFF. The CDR3 DNA is TGTGCCAGCAGCTTTCCCAGGTCTGGGACTGAAGCTTTCTTT.

Here the CDR3 reads CASGRRNAGEQYF. CDR3 DNA: TGTGCCAGCGGAAGAAGGAATGCGGGGGAGCAGTACTTC. The chain joins TRBV27 to TRBJ2-7; D may be TRBD2 (6 bases). Per the germline V gene, CDR1 is MNHEY and CDR2 is SMNVEV (reference sequence). V gave up 8 bases and J gave up 7 bases, with 18 bases separating them. The CDR3 is 13 residues long.

This rearrangement joins TRBV14 to TRBJ2-7, with 9 positions matching TRBD1. This CDR3 comprises 16 residues. The germline V gene has CDR1 SGHDN and CDR2 FVKESK. V was pared by 4 bases and J by 5 bases, with 12 bases of the junction left unmatched. CDR3 DNA: TGTGCCAGCAGCCTGATCGACTCGGGACAGGGCCACGAGCAGTACTTC. It codes for CASSLIDSGQGHEQYF.

In the case of this clone: The junction differs from germline at one of its ends, possibly a read error. Other DNA sequences in the same sample also yield this CDR3. This chain uses TRBV11-2 with TRBJ1-6, with D perhaps TRBD1 (6 bases). This CDR3 spans 14 amino acids. The V gene's germline CDR1 is SGHAT and CDR2 FQNNGV. The CDR3 DNA reads TGTGCCAGCAGCTTAAGGGGGAGTAATTCCCCCCTCCACTTT. Encoded protein: CASSLRGSNSPLHF.

The chain carries TRBV7-8 and TRBJ2-7, with 9 bases identical to TRBD1. Germline loops: CDR1 SGHVS, CDR2 FQNEAQ. CDR3 size: 15 residues. V shed 2 bases, J shed 0 bases, and the junction held 2 bases outside the gene matches. CDR3 nucleotides: TGTGCCAGCAGCTTATCGACAGGGGGCTCCTACGAGCAGTACTTC. This gives the protein CASSLSTGGSYEQYF.

This clone was seen once. This rearrangement joins TRBV28 to TRBJ1-3; D is undetermined. CDR1 MDHEN and CDR2 SYDVKM come from the germline V gene. The CDR3 length is 19 residues. The germline V and J ends were trimmed by 1 base and 0 bases, with 19 bases remaining between them. The CDR3 DNA sequence: TGTGCCAGCAGTTTATCCCTCCAGTCGAGCAGGCGCTCTGGAAACACCATATATTTT. It yields the protein CASSLSLQSSRRSGNTIYF.